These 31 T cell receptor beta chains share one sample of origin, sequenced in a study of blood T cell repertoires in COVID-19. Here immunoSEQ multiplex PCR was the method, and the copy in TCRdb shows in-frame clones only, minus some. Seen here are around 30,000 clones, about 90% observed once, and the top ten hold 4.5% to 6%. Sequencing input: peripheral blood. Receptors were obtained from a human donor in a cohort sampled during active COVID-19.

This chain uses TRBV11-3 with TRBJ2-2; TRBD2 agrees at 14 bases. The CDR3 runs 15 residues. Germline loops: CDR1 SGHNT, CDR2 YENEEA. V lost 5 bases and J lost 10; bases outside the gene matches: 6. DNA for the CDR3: TGTGCCAGCAGCCACCAGGGACTAGCGGGAGAGGAGCTGTTTTTT. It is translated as CASSHQGLAGEELFF.

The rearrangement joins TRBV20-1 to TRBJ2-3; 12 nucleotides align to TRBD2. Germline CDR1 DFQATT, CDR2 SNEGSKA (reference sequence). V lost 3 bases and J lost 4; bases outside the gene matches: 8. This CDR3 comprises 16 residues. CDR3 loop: CSASSRTSGVSDTQYF. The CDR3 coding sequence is TGCAGTGCTAGTTCCCGGACTAGCGGGGTCTCAGATACGCAGTATTTT.

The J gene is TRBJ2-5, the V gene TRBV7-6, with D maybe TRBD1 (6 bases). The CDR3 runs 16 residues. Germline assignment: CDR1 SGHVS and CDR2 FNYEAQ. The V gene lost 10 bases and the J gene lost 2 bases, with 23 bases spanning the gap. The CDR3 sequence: CATTTGGGQIQETQYF. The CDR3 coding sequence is TGTGCCACCACGACAGGTGGGGGACAAATTCAAGAGACCCAGTACTTC. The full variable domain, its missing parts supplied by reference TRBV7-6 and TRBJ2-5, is GAGVSQSPRYKVTKRGQDVALRCDPISGHVSLYWYRQALGQGPEFLTYFNYEAQQDKSGLPNDRFSAERPEGSISTLTIQRTEQRDSAMYRCATTTGGGQIQETQYFGPGTRLLVL.

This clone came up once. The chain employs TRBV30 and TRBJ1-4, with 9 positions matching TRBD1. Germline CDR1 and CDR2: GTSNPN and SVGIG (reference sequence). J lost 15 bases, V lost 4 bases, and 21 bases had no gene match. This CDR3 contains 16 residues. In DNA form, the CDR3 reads TGTGCCTGGATTCCCGGTGGACAGGGGTCTGGGGCGGGATTGTTTTTT. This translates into CAWIPGGQGSGAGLFF.

The CDR3 DNA reads as TGTGCCAGCAGCCTACTACAGACAGGCGGCGGAAACACCATATATTTT. Translation gives CASSLLQTGGGNTIYF. V gene TRBV14 combines with J gene TRBJ1-3; maybe TRBD1 (6 bases). V was shortened by 4 bases and J by 4 bases, with 17 bases between the two germline ends. This CDR3 comprises 16 residues. CDR1 is SGHDN and CDR2 is FVKESK in the germline V gene.

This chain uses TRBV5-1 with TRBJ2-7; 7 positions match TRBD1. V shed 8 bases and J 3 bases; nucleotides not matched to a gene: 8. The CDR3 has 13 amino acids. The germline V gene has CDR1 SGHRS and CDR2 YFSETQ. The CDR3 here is CASSRRQGYEQYV. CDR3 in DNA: TGCGCCAGTTCTCGCCGACAGGGCTACGAGCAGTACGTC.

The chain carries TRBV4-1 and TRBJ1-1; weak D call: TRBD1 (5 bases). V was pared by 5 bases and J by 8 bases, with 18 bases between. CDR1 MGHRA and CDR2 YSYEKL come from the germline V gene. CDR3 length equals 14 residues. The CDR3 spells CASSAHNLGAEAFF. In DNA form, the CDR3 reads TGCGCCAGCAGCGCTCATAACTTAGGGGCGGAAGCTTTCTTT.

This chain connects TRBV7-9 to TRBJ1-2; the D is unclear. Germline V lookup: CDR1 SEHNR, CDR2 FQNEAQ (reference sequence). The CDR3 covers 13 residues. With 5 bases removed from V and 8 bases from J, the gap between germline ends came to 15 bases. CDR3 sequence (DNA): TGTGCCAGCAGCCGGAGCGGGGAGGGAGGCTACACCTTC. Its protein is CASSRSGEGGYTF. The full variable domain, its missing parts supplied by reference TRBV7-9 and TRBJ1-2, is DTGVSQNPRHKITKRGQNVTFRCDPISEHNRLYWYRQTLGQGPEFLTYFQNEAQLEKSRLLSDRFSAERPKGSFSTLEIQRTEQGDSAMYLCASSRSGEGGYTFGSGTRLTVV.

CDR3 DNA: TGCGCCAGTCCTGTCCCGGGAGCAGGGCTCTACGAGCAGTACGTC. Translating gives CASPVPGAGLYEQYV. This chain connects TRBV5-1 to TRBJ2-7; the D gene is possibly TRBD2 (6 bases). Germline assignment: CDR1 SGHRS and CDR2 YFSETQ. This CDR3 is built from 15 residues. V was trimmed by 8 bases and J by 3 bases, leaving 21 bases between them.

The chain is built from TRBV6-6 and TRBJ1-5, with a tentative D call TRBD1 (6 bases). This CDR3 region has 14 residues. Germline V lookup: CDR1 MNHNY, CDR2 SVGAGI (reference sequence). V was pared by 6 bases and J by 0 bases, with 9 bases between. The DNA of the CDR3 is TGTGCCAGCAGGGAACAGGGTAGCAATCAGCCCCAGCATTTT. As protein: CASREQGSNQPQHF.

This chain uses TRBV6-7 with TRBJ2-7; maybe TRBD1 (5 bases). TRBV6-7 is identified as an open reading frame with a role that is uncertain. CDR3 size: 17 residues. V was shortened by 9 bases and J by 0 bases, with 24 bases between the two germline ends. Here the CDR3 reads CASPPGPGPKSSYEQYV. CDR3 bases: TGTGCCAGTCCTCCCGGCCCAGGGCCAAAGAGCTCCTACGAGCAGTACGTC.

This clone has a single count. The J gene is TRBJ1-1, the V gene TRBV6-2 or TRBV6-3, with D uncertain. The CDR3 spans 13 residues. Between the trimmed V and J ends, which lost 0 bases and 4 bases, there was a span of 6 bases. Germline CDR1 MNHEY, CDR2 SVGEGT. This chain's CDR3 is CASSYSVGTEAFF. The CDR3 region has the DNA TGTGCCAGCAGTTACTCGGTCGGCACTGAAGCTTTCTTT.

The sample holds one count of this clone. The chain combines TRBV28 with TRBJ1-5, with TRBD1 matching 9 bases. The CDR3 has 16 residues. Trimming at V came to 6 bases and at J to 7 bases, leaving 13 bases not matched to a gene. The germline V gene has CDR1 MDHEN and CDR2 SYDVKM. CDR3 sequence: CASSPAGQGFRQPQHF. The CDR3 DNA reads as TGTGCCAGCAGCCCAGCGGGACAGGGTTTTCGCCAGCCCCAGCATTTT. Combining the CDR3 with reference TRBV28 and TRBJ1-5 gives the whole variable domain DVKVTQSSRYLVKRTGEKVFLECVQDMDHENMFWYRQDPGLGLRLIYFSYDVKMKEKGDIPEGYSVSREKKERFSLILESASTNQTSMYLCASSPAGQGFRQPQHFGDGTRLSIL.

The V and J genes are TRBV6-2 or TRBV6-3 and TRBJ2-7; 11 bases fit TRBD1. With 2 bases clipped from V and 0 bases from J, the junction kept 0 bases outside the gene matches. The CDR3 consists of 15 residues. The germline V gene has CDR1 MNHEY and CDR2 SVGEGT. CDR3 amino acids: CASSYGTGGSYEQYV. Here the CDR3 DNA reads TGTGCCAGCAGTTACGGGACAGGGGGCTCCTACGAGCAGTACGTC.

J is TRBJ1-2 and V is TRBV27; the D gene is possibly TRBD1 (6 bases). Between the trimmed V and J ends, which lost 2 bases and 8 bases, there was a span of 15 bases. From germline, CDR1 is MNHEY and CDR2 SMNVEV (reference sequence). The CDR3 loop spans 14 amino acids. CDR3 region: CASSLGPGVGGYTF. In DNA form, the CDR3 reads TGTGCCAGCAGTTTAGGCCCAGGGGTCGGCGGCTACACCTTC.

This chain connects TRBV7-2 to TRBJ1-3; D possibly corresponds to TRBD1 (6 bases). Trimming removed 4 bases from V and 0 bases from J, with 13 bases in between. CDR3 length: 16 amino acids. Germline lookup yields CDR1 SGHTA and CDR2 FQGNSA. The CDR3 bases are TGTGCCAGCAGCTCTCGACAGGCGGCCTCTGGAAACACCATATATTTT. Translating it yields CASSSRQAASGNTIYF. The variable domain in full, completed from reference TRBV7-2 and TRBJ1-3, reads GAGVSQSPSNKVTEKGKDVELRCDPISGHTALYWYRQSLGQGLEFLIYFQGNSAPDKSGLPSDRFSAERTGGSVSTLTIQRTQQEDSAVYLCASSSRQAASGNTIYFGEGSWLTVV.

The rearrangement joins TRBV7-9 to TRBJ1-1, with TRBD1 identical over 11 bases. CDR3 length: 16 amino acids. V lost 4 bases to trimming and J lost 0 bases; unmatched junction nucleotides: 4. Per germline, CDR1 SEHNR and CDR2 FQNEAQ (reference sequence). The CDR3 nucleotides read TGTGCCAGCAGCTGGGGACAGGGGGTCATGAACACTGAAGCTTTCTTT. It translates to CASSWGQGVMNTEAFF.

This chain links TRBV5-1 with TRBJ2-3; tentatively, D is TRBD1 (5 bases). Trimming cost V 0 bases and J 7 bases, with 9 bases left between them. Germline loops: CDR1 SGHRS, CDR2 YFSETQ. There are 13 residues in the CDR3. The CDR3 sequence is CASSLEGVYTQYF. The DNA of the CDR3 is TGCGCCAGCAGCTTGGAAGGGGTGTATACGCAGTATTTT.

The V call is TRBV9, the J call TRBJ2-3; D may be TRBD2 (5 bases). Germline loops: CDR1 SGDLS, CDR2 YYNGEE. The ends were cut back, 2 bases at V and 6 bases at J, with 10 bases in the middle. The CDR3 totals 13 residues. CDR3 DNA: TGTGCCAGCAGCGTTACCCCGGGGGATACGCAGTATTTT. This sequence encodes CASSVTPGDTQYF.

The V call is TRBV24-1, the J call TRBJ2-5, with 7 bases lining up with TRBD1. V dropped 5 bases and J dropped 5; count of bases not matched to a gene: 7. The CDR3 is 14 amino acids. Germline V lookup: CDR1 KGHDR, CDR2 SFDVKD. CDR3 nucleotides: TGTGCCACCAGTGTACAGGGGAATACCGAGACCCAGTACTTC. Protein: CATSVQGNTETQYF.

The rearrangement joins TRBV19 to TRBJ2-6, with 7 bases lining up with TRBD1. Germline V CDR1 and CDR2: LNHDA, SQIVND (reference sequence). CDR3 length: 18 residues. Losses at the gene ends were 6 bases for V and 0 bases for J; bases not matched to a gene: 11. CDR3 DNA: TGTGCCAGTAGCACTGGTTTGGGACAGTTCTCTGGGGCCAACGTCCTGACTTTC. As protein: CASSTGLGQFSGANVLTF. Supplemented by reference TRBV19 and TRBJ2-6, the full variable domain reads DGGITQSPKYLFRKEGQNVTLSCEQNLNHDAMYWYRQDPGQGLRLIYYSQIVNDFQKGDIAEGYSVSREKKESFPLTVTSAQKNPTAFYLCASSTGLGQFSGANVLTFGAGSRLTVL.

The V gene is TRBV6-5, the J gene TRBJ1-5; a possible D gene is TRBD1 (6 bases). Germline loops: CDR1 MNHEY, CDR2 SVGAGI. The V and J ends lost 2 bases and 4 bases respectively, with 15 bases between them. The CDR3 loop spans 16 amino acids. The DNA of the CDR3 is TGTGCCAGCAGTTACGACCCAAGAGGGACAAATCAGCCCCAGCATTTT. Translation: CASSYDPRGTNQPQHF.

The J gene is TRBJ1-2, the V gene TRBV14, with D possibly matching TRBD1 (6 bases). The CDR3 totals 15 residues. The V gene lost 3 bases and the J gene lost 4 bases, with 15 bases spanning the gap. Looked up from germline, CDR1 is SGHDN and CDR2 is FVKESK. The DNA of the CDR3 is TGTGCCAGCAGCCAGCTACCCGGACAGCCCTATGGCTACACCTTC. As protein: CASSQLPGQPYGYTF. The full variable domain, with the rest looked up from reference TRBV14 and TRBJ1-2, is EAGVTQFPSHSVIEKGQTVTLRCDPISGHDNLYWYRRVMGKEIKFLLHFVKESKQDESGMPNNRFLAERTGGTYSTLKVQPAELEDSGVYFCASSQLPGQPYGYTFGSGTRLTVV.

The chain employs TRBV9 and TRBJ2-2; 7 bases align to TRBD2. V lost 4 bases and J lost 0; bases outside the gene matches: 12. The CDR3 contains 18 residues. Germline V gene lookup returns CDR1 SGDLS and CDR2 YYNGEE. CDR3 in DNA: TGTGCCAGCAGCCCCCCCATTGGGGGGGTGTCGAACACCGGGGAGCTGTTTTTT. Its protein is CASSPPIGGVSNTGELFF.

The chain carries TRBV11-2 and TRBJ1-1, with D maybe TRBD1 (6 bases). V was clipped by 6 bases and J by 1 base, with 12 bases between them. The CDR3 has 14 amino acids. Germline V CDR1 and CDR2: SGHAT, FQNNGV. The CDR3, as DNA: TGTGCCAGCAGACATCAGGGGCGGAACACTGAAGCTTTCTTT. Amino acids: CASRHQGRNTEAFF.

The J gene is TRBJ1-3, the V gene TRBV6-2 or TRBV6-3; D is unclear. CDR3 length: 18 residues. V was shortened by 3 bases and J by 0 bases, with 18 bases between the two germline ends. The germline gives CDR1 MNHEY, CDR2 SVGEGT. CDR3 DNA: TGTGCCAGCAGTTATCCTTACGGAGCCCTAATCTCTGGAAACACCATATATTTT. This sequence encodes CASSYPYGALISGNTIYF.

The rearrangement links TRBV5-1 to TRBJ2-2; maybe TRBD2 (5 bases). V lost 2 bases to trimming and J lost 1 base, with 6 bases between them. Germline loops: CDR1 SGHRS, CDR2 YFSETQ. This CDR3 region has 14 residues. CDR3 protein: CASSFRGNTGELFF. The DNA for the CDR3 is TGCGCCAGCAGCTTCCGGGGGAACACCGGGGAGCTGTTTTTT.

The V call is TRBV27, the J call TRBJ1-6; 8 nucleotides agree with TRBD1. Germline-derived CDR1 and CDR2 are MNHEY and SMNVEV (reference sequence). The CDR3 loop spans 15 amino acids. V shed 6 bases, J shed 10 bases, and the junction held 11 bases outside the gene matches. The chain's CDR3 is CASRPGTGTQSPLHF. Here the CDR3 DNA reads TGTGCCAGCAGACCGGGGACAGGCACGCAATCACCCCTCCACTTT.

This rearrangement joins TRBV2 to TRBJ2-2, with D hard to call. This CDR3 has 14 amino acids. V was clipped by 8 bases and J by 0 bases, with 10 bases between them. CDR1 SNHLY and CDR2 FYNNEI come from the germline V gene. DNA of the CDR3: TGTGCCAGCCTACGACACCCGAACACCGGGGAGCTGTTTTTT. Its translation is CASLRHPNTGELFF.

CDR3 sequence reads: CATELGGTQYF. The CDR3 coding sequence is TGTGCCACCGAACTGGGGGGTACGCAGTATTTT. The chain uses TRBV24-1 and TRBJ2-3; D is possibly TRBD2 (6 bases). Germline CDR1 reads KGHDR; CDR2 reads SFDVKD. This CDR3 is built from 11 residues. V lost 9 bases and J 8 bases, leaving 11 bases between the germline ends.

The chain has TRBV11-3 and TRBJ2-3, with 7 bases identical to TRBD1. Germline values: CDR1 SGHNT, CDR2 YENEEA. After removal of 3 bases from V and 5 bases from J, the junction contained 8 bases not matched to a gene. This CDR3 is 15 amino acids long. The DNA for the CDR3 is TGTGCCAGCAGCTTCACCGGACAGGTGCTAGATACGCAGTATTTT. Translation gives CASSFTGQVLDTQYF. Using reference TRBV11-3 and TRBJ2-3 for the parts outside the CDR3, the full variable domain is EAGVVQSPRYKIIEKKQPVAFWCNPISGHNTLYWYLQNLGQGPELLIRYENEEAVDDSQLPKDRFSAERLKGVDSTLKIQPAELGDSAVYLCASSFTGQVLDTQYFGPGTRLTVL.